A selection of T cell receptor beta chains follows, all from one sample in a study of CD8 T cells in ankylosing spondylitis. TCRdb fed the 5' RACE reads into MiXCR, producing one record per CDR3 protein. Of just over 300,000 distinct CDR3 sequences listed, about a fifth were seen once; the top ten hold under 4%. Sequencing was carried out using blood, either unsorted or a sorted T cell fraction (not recorded which). These receptors all come from a female donor with ankylosing spondylitis or in good health (not recorded which). CDR3s include the opening cysteine and the closing phenylalanine or tryptophan. The order of the fields is clone size, J gene, D gene, V gene, CDR3 protein, CDR3 DNA. A D gene is named only where the DNA matches it firmly. Where a row states a size, it is once, few, many or the class of an expanded clone; other rows omit it.

- | TRBJ1-5 | - | TRBV6-5 | CASSYGMGNQPQHF | TGTGCCAGCAGTTACGGGATGGGCAATCAGCCCCAGCATTTT
- | TRBJ1-6 | TRBD1 | TRBV7-9 | CASSSHRGRDSPLHF | TGTGCCAGCAGCTCACACAGGGGGCGGGATTCACCCCTCCACTTT
few | TRBJ2-1 | TRBD2 | TRBV7-6 | CASSLGGGLDHNEQFF | TGTGCCAGCAGCTTAGGGGGGGGACTAGACCACAATGAGCAGTTCTTC
- | TRBJ2-7 | - | TRBV18 | CASSPQTDLRSVKQYF | TGTGCCAGCTCACCCCAGACAGATCTGAGGAGTGTAAAGCAGTACTTC
- | TRBJ2-1 | - | TRBV6-4 | CASSDRAYNEQFF | TGTGCCAGCAGTGACAGGGCCTACAATGAGCAGTTCTTC
- | TRBJ2-3 | - | TRBV20-1 | CSVAVGDRFTDTQYF | TGCAGTGTGGCGGTCGGCGATAGATTCACAGATACGCAGTATTTT
- | TRBJ2-3 | - | TRBV7-9 | CASSYILGGTDTQYF | TGTGCCAGCAGCTACATCCTGGGGGGTACAGATACGCAGTATTTT
- | TRBJ2-1 | TRBD2 | TRBV6-1 | CASNGGLADGYNEQFF | TGTGCCAGCAATGGTGGACTAGCTGATGGCTACAATGAGCAGTTCTTC
- | TRBJ2-4 | - | TRBV5-5 | CASSPTAKNIQYF | TGTGCCAGCAGCCCCACCGCCAAAAACATTCAGTACTTC
- | TRBJ2-5 | - | TRBV20-1 | CSASGSEGAIGETQYF | TGCAGTGCTAGCGGTTCGGAGGGGGCCATAGGAGAGACCCAGTACTTC
- | TRBJ2-3 | - | TRBV6-1 | CASTRTGQTSTDTQYF | TGTGCCAGCACCCGAACTGGGCAGACCAGCACAGATACGCAGTATTTT
- | TRBJ1-2 | - | TRBV5-1 | CASSKYRDTDYGYTF | TGCGCCAGCAGCAAATACCGGGACACCGACTATGGCTACACCTTC
- | TRBJ2-3 | TRBD2 | TRBV9 | CASSVSSGGTDTQYF | TGTGCCAGCAGCGTATCTAGCGGCGGCACAGATACGCAGTATTTT
many | TRBJ2-5 | - | TRBV5-1 | CASSLNQETQYF | TGTGCCAGCAGTCTCAACCAAGAGACCCAGTACTTC
many | TRBJ2-7 | - | TRBV5-1 | CASSLALSRASYEQYF | TGCGCCAGCAGCTTGGCGCTCAGCCGAGCTTCCTACGAGCAGTACTTC
- | TRBJ2-4 | - | TRBV7-2 | CASSLYGGAGIQYF | TGTGCCAGCAGCTTGTATGGGGGCGCGGGCATTCAGTACTTC
- | TRBJ2-7 | - | TRBV7-2 | CASGAGTYEQYF | TGTGCCAGCGGGGCAGGGACCTACGAGCAGTACTTC
many | TRBJ2-1 | TRBD2 | TRBV24-1 | CATSDGTSGNRNEQFF | TGTGCCACCAGTGACGGGACTAGCGGGAATCGCAATGAGCAGTTCTTC
- | TRBJ2-3 | - | TRBV20-1 | CSARAYRAGNTDTQYF | TGCAGTGCTAGGGCTTACCGGGCGGGGAACACAGATACGCAGTATTTT
few | TRBJ1-5 | - | TRBV20-1 | CSARSRVGIMPQHF | TGCAGTGCTAGATCTCGAGTGGGTATCATGCCCCAGCATTTT
few | TRBJ2-7 | TRBD1 | TRBV11-2 | CASSLGPGGNYEQYF | TGTGCCAGCAGCTTAGGCCCAGGGGGTAACTACGAGCAGTACTTC
- | TRBJ2-5 | TRBD1 | TRBV4-3 | CASSSGTGNQETQYF | TGCGCCAGCAGCTCCGGGACAGGCAACCAAGAGACCCAGTACTTC
- | TRBJ2-1 | - | TRBV4-3 | CASSHVGKKNEQFF | TGCGCCAGCAGCCACGTGGGGAAAAAAAATGAGCAGTTCTTC
few | TRBJ2-1 | TRBD2 | TRBV6-1 | CASSKSGTSIRGEQFF | TGTGCCAGCAGTAAATCCGGGACTAGCATTAGGGGTGAGCAGTTCTTC
many | TRBJ2-7 | TRBD1 | TRBV29-1 | CSAGLTGDEQYF | TGCAGCGCGGGATTGACAGGGGACGAGCAGTACTTC
few | TRBJ2-5 | - | TRBV10-1 | CASSEGETQYF | TGCGCCAGCAGTGAGGGGGAGACCCAGTACTTC
- | TRBJ2-1 | - | TRBV20-1 | CSARERTDPYNEQFF | TGCAGTGCTAGAGAGAGAACGGACCCCTACAATGAGCAGTTCTTC
- | TRBJ2-2 | TRBD1 | TRBV20-1 | CWGQGQGFAPNTGELFF | TGCTGGGGCCAGGGACAGGGCTTTGCACCGAACACCGGGGAGCTGTTTTTT
few | TRBJ2-1 | - | TRBV7-2 | CASSYTLIPNEQFF | TGTGCCAGCAGCTACACCCTAATTCCCAATGAGCAGTTCTTC
- | TRBJ2-3 | - | TRBV20-1 | CSATGPVGDTQYF | TGCAGTGCTACGGGACCGGTCGGAGATACGCAGTATTTT
many | TRBJ1-1 | - | TRBV20-1 | CSAVIVMNTEAFF | TGCAGTGCAGTAATAGTTATGAACACTGAAGCTTTCTTT
few | TRBJ2-2 | - | TRBV12-3/TRBV12-4 | CASSLVAGAEETGELFF | TGTGCCAGCAGTTTGGTTGCAGGGGCAGAGGAAACCGGGGAGCTGTTTTTT
- | TRBJ2-1 | - | TRBV3-1 | CASSQEPRGHEQFF | TGTGCCAGCAGCCAAGAACCCAGGGGCCATGAGCAGTTCTTC
few | TRBJ1-1 | - | TRBV7-2 | CASSLDSWVIGTEAFF | TGTGCCAGCAGCTTAGACTCCTGGGTGATAGGCACTGAAGCTTTCTTT
- | TRBJ2-1 | - | TRBV7-2 | CASSKRSSGRTYEQFF | TGTGCCAGCAGCAAAAGAAGTAGCGGACGTACCTATGAGCAGTTCTTC
few | TRBJ2-7 | - | TRBV5-8 | CASSLDGPYEQYF | TGTGCCAGCAGCTTGGATGGGCCCTACGAGCAGTACTTC
many | TRBJ2-7 | - | TRBV7-2 | CASSPGYEQYF | TGTGCCAGCAGCCCCGGGTACGAGCAGTACTTC